This T cell receptor (beta chain) was retrieved from a study of cytomegalovirus exposure and HLA in healthy donors. Overall study results and limits: A classifier reportedly called cytomegalovirus status with high sensitivity and specificity. First-cohort TCR clusters tended to co-occur in the 95 to 150 validation repertoires, a later analysis found. The majority of TCR sequences were rare, yet some public TCRs appeared in many donors.

Sequenced by immunoSEQ multiplex PCR; TCRdb stores in-frame clones only, minus some. Of over 150,000 clones in the sample, roughly 84% were seen once. This clone has just a few counts. Antigen specificity is unknown. Germline V lookup: CDR1 LNHNV, CDR2 YYDKDF (reference sequence). Deletions cut 7 bases from V and 4 bases from J, with 4 bases between. CDR3 size: 11 residues. The sequenced material came from PBMCs. The TCR originated in a woman younger than 30 in good health and CMV-seropositive. The rearrangement uses TRBV15 and TRBJ2-2; D unresolved. In nucleotides, the CDR3 is TGTGCCACCACCTCCACCGGGGAGCTGTTTTTT. Translated: CATTSTGELFF.